Sequencing of this TCR beta chain was carried out in a study of T cell responses to AZD1222 COVID-19 vaccine (dated by TCRdb to the early 2020s). Concerning the study at large: Because spike-specific TCR depth and breadth did not differ between the two schedules, AZD1222 recipients who got a second dose at roughly 4 weeks were pooled with those who got a second dose at roughly 12 weeks. A total of approximately 230 trial participants underwent TCR sequencing, of whom some 210 received two doses of AZD1222 and about 25 received two doses of the MenACWY control vaccine. Trial participants were enrolled by age into subgroups of 18-55, 56-69 and 70-plus years, and around 150, 29 and 61 TCR-sequenced participants, respectively, were included in these subgroups.

Including cysteine and phenylalanine, the CDR3 has 14 amino acids. Only the CDR3 portion is preserved as DNA: 42 bases, with reading frame beginning at the first base. Reading the germline V gene (reference sequence) gives CDR1 LGHDT and CDR2 YNNKEL. The junction shows trimming of 4 bases on V and 6 bases on J, plus 10 bases between the germline ends. The time point label on this specimen signifies: baseline before first vaccination. Vaccinee samples were obtained from the UK trials COV001 and COV002, which included a single-blind randomized controlled phase 2/3 trial of AZD1222 (ChAdOx1 nCoV-19) in healthy adults. For TCRbeta chain sequencing, PBMC samples from trial participants were taken at day 0 and at day 28 after the second dose. Overall results and qualifications from the work: After two AZD1222 doses, spike-specific TCR breadth and depth were significantly higher than at day 0 and than in MenACWY recipients. CD4 TCRs associated with the vaccine covered the entire spike protein, and the dominant responses were in regions 160-218 and 743-854. Epitopes outside the regions mutated in the B.1.351 and B.1.1.7 variants were reportedly recognized by nearly half of the unique spike-specific TCRs. In the small 56-69-year group, the increase in depth fell short of significance, most likely because of low power. Conclusions about previously exposed vaccinees were limited because only six or seven AZD1222 recipients were SARS-CoV-2 seropositive at baseline. Because no samples from the day 14 peak response were available, repertoires could be characterized only after the peak T cell response. Participants were mostly white British, with more females than males. The authors suggested clonal diversity may have been underestimated.

This clone was seen just once. No cognate antigen has been identified for it. Base-call qualities are not available, and no considerably larger clone is one nucleotide away. The CDR3 regions of human TCRbeta chains were subjected to immunosequencing. On the authors' methods: Repertoire TCRs were matched against a reference library of SARS-CoV-2-specific TCRs generated with the MIRA antigen-specificity platform. Breadth was defined as the fraction of unique TCRs that were SARS-CoV-2-associated. Depth was defined as the fraction of total T cells that were SARS-CoV-2-associated. Using the MIRA data, each spike-specific TCR was mapped to the spike region that the TCR reacts to and placed in a CD4 or CD8 class. Log10-transformed breadth and depth values were compared by one-way ANOVA with Sidak's multiple comparisons tests. TCRdb mirrors the immuneACCESS table, restricted to in-frame sequences. Some clones are absent from its copies; in checked studies, under half trace to an unresolved V gene, and the reason for the others is unknown. V and J calls and clone size come straight from that table; D and trimming were deduced from the DNA. The sample includes tens of thousands of clones, with 87% observed a single time. The ten largest clones take up about 18% of the sample.

This TCR came from an adult in good health. The V and J genes are TRBV3-1 (or the pseudogene TRBV3-2) and TRBJ1-6, with TRBD1 perhaps the D gene, on 6 matching bases. The specimen was peripheral blood, collected on day 0 of AZD1222 vaccination. For the CDR3, the sequence is CASSLQGSNSPLHF. The DNA sequence is given as TGTGCCAGCAGCCTACAGGGCTCTAATTCACCCCTCCACTTT.